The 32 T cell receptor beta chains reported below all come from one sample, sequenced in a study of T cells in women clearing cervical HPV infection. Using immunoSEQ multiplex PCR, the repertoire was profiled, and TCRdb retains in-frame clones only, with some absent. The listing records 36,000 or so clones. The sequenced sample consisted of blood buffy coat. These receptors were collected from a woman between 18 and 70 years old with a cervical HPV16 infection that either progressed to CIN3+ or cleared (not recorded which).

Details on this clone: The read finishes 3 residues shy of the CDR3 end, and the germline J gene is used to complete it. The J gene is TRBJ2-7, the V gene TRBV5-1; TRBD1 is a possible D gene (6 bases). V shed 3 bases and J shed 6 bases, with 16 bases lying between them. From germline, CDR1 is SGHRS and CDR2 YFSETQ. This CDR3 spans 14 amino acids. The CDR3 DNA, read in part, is TGCGCCAGCAGCTCTGGGGGCGCTGATCTCGAG. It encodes CASSSGGADLE. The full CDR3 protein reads CASSSGGADLEQYF.

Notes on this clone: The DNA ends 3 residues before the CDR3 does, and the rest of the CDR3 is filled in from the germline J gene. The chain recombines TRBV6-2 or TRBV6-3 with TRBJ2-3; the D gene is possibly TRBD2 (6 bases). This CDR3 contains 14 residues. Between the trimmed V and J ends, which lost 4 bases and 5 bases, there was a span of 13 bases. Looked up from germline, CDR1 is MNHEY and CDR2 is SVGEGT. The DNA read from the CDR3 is TGTGCCAGCAGTTCCCTACTAGCAATAGATACG. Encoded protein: CASSSLLAIDT. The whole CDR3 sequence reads CASSSLLAIDTQYF.

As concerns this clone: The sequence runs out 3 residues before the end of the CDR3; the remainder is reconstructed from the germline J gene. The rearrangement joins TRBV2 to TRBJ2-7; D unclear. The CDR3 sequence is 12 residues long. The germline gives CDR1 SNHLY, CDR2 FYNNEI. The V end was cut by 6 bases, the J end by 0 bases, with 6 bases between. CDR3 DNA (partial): TGTGCCAGCAGGTACAGCTCCTACGAG. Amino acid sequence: CASRYSSYE. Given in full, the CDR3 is CASRYSSYEQYF. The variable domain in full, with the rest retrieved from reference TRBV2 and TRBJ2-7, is EPEVTQTPSHQVTQMGQEVILRCVPISNHLYFYWYRQILGQKVEFLVSFYNNEISEKSEIFDDQFSVERPDGSNFTLKIRSTKLEDSAMYFCASRYSSYEQYFGPGTRLTVT.

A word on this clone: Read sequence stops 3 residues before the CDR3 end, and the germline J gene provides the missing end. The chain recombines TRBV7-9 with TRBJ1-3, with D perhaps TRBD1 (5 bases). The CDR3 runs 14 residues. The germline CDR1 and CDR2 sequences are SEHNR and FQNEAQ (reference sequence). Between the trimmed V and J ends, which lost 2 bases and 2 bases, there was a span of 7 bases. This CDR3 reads CASSLRGTGNTIYF. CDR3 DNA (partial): TGTGCCAGCAGCTTACGGGGGACTGGAAACACC. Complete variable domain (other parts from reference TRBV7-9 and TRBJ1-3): DTGVSQNPRHKITKRGQNVTFRCDPISEHNRLYWYRQTLGQGPEFLTYFQNEAQLEKSRLLSDRFSAERPKGSFSTLEIQRTEQGDSAMYLCASSLRGTGNTIYFGEGSWLTVV.

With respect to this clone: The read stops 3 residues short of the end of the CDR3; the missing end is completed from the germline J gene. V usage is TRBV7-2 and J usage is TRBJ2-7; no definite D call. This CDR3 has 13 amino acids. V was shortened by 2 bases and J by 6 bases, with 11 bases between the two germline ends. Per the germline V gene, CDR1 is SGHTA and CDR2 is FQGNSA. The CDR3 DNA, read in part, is TGTGCCAGCAGCTTATCATGGCCGGGCGAG. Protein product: CASSLSWPGE. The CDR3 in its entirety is CASSLSWPGEQYF.

The CDR3 reads CASSLAQRSPLHF. The part of the CDR3 DNA that was read is TGTGCCAGCAGCCTCGCCCAGCGATCACCC. The rearrangement links TRBV7-2 to TRBJ1-6, with D uncertain. The CDR3 is cut off 3 residues early in the read; its end comes from the germline J gene. V lost 5 bases and J 10 bases, leaving 12 bases between the germline ends. Germline loops: CDR1 SGHTA, CDR2 FQGNSA. The CDR3 runs to 13 residues.

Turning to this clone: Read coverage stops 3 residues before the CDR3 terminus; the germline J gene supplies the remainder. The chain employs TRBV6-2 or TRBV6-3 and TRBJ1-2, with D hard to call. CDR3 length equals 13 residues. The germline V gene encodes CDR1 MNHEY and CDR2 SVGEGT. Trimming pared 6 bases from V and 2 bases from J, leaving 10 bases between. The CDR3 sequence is CASRPAENYGYTF. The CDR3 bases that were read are TGTGCCAGCAGACCCGCAGAAAACTATGGC.

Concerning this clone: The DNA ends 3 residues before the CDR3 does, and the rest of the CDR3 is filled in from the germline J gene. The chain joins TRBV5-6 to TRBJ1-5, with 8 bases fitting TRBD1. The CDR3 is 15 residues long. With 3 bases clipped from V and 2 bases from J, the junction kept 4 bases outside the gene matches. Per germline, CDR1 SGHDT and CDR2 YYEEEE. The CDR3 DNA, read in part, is TGTGCCAGCAGCTCCACAGGGGGACGCAATCAGCCC. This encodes CASSSTGGRNQP. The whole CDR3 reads CASSSTGGRNQPQHF.

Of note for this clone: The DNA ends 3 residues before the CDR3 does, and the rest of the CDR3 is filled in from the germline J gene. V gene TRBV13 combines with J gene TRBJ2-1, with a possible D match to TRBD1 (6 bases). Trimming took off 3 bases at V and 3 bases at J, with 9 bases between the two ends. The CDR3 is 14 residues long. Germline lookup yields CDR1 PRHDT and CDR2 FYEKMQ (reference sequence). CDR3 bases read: TGTGCCAGCAGCTTCCGGGACAACTACAATGAG. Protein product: CASSFRDNYNE. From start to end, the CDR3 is CASSFRDNYNEQFF.

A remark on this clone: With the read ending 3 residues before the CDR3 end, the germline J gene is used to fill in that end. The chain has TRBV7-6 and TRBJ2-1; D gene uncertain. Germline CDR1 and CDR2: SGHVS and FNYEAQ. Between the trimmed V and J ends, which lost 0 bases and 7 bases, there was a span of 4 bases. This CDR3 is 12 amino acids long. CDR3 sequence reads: CASSLALNEQFF. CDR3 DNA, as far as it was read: TGTGCCAGCAGCTTAGCCTTGAATGAG.

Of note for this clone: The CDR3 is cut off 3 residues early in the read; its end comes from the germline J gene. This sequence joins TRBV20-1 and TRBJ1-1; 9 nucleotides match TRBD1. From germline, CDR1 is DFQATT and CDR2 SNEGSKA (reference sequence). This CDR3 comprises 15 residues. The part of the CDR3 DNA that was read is TGCAGTGCTAGAGACCGGTCCCGGGACAGGGTAGGA. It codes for CSARDRSRDRVG. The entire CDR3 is CSARDRSRDRVGAFF.

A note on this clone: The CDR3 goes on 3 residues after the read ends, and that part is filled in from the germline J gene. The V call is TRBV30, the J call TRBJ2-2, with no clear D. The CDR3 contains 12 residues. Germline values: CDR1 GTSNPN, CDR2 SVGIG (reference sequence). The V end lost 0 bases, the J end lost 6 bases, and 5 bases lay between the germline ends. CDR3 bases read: TGTGCCTGGAGTGTCGGTTCCGGGGAG. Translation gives CAWSVGSGE. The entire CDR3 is CAWSVGSGELFF.

The CDR3 bases that were read are TGTGCCAGCAGCTTATCCTCAGGGGTCTACGAG. It codes for CASSLSSGVYE. The CDR3, in full, reads CASSLSSGVYEQYF. The V call is TRBV11-2, the J call TRBJ2-7; a possible D gene is TRBD1 (6 bases). With the read ending 3 residues before the CDR3 end, the germline J gene is used to fill in that end. Trimming stripped 2 bases from V and 3 bases from J, with 11 bases between. Germline assignment: CDR1 SGHAT and CDR2 FQNNGV. This CDR3 has 14 amino acids.

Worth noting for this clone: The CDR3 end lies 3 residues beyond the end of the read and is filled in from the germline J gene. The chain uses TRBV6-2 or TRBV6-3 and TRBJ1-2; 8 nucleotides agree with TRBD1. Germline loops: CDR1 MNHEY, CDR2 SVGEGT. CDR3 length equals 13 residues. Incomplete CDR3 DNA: TGTGCCAGCAGGAGACAGGGGATGGGCGGC. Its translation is CASRRQGMGG. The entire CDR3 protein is CASRRQGMGGYTF.

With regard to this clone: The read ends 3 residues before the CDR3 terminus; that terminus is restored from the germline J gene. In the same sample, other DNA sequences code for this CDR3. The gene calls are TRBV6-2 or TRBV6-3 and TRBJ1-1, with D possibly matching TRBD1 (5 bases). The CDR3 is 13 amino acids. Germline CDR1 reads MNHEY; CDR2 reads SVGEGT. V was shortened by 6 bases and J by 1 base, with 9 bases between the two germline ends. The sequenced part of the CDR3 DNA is TGTGCCAGCAGCCGTACAGGGAACACTGAA. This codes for CASSRTGNTE. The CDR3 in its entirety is CASSRTGNTEAFF.

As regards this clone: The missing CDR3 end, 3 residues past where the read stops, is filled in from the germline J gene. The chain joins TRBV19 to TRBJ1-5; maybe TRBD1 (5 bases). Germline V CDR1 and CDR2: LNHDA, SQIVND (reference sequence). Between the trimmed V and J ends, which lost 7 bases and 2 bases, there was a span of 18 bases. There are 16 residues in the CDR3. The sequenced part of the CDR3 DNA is TGTGCCAGTACCTCGTCGGGGGGAGAGGGCAATCAGCCC. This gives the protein CASTSSGGEGNQP. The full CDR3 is CASTSSGGEGNQPQHF.

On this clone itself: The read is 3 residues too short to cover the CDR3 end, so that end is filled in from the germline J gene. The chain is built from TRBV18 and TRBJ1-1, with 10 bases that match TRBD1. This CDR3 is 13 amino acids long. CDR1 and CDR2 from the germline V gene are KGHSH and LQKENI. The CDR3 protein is CASSPDRGRLAFF. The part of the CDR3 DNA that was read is TGTGCCAGCTCACCCGACAGGGGGCGCTTA.

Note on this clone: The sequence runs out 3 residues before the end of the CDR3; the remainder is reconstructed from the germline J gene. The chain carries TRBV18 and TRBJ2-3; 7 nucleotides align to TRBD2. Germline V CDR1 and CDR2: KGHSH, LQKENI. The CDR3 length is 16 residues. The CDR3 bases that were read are TGTGCCAGCTCCCCCTGGGCGGGGGAGCACCAAGAGACG. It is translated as CASSPWAGEHQET. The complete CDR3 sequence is CASSPWAGEHQETQYF.

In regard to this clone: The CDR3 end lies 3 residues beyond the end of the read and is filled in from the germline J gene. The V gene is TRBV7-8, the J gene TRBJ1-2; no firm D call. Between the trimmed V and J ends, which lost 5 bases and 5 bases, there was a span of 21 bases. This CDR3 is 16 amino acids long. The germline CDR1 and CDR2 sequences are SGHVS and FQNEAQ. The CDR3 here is CASSRRRGTGDYGYTF. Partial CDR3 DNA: TGTGCCAGCAGCCGTAGGCGGGGAACGGGAGATTATGGC.

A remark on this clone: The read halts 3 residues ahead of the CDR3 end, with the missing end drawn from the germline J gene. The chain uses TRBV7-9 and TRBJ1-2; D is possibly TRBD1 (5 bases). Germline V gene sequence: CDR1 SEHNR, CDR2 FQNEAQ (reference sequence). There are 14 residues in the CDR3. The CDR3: CASSFQGDSNDYTF. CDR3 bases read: TGTGCCAGCAGCTTTCAAGGGGATTCCAACGAC.

The CDR3 protein is CASSLARVNTEAFF. The CDR3 DNA, read in part, is TGTGCCAGCAGCTTAGCCAGAGTGAACACTGAA. The V call is TRBV7-2, the J call TRBJ1-1, with D unclear. The read ends 3 residues before the CDR3 terminus; that terminus is restored from the germline J gene. Germline V lookup: CDR1 SGHTA, CDR2 FQGNSA. Trimming removed 0 bases at V and 0 bases at J, with 5 bases between. The CDR3 loop spans 14 amino acids.

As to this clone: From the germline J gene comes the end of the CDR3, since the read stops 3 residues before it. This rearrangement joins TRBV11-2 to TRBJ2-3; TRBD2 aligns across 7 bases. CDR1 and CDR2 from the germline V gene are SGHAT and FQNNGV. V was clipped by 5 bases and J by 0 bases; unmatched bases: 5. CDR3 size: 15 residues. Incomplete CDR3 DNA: TGTGCCAGCAGCCCCCTAGCGGTTAGCACAGATACG. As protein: CASSPLAVSTDT. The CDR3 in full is CASSPLAVSTDTQYF.

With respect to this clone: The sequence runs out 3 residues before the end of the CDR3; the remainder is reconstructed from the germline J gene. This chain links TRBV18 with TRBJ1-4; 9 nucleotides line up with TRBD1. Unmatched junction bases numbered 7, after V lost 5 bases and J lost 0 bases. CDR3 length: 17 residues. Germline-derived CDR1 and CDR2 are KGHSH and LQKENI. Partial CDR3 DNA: TGTGCCAGCTCATTACAGGGGGCCATTACAACTAATGAAAAA. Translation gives CASSLQGAITTNEK. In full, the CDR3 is CASSLQGAITTNEKLFF. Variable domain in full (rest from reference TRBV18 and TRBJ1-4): NAGVMQNPRHLVRRRGQEARLRCSPMKGHSHVYWYRQLPEEGLKFMVYLQKENIIDESGMPKERFSAEFPKEGPSILRIQQVVRGDSAAYFCASSLQGAITTNEKLFFGSGTQLSVL.

The CDR3 DNA, read in part, is TGTGCCAGCAGGACTGGACAGGAAAACACC. It encodes CASRTGQENT. The entire CDR3 reads CASRTGQENTIYF. V and J are TRBV2 and TRBJ1-3; TRBD1 matches at 7 bases. The DNA ends 3 residues before the CDR3 does, and the rest of the CDR3 is filled in from the germline J gene. Trimming removed 6 bases from V and 6 bases from J; junction bases left unmatched: 5. Per germline, CDR1 SNHLY and CDR2 FYNNEI. The CDR3 has 13 residues.

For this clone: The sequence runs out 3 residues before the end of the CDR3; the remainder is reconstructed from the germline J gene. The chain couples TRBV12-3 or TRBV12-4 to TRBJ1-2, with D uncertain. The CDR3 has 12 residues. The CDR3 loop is CASTGFNPGYTF. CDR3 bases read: TGTGCCAGCACGGGTTTCAACCCCGGC.

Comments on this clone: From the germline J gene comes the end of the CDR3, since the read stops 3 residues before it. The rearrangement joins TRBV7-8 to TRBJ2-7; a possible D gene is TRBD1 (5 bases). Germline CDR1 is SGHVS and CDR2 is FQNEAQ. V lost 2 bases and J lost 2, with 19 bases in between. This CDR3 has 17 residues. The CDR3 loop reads CASSLSTRQGIPYEQYF. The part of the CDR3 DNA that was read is TGTGCCAGCAGCTTATCGACCCGGCAGGGAATCCCCTACGAG.

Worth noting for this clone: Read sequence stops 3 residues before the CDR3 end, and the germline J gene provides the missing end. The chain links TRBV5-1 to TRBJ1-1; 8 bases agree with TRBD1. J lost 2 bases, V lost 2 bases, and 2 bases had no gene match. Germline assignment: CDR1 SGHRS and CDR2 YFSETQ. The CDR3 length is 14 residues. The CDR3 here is CASSFSGGNTEAFF. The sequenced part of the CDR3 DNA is TGCGCCAGCAGCTTTTCAGGGGGCAACACTGAA.

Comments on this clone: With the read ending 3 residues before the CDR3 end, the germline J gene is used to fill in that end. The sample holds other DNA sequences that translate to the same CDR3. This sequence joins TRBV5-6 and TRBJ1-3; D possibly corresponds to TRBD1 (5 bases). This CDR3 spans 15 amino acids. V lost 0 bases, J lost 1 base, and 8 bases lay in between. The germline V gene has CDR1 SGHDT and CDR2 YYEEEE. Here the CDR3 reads CASSLVGGSGNTIYF. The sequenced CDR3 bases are TGTGCCAGCAGCTTGGTGGGGGGATCTGGAAACACC.

The CDR3 loop is CSAREDQSGGNQPQHF. CDR3 DNA, as far as it was read: TGCAGTGCTAGAGAAGACCAGTCCGGGGGCAATCAGCCC. The V gene is TRBV20-1, the J gene TRBJ1-5; D is ambiguous. From the germline J gene comes the end of the CDR3, since the read stops 3 residues before it. Trimming shortened V by 0 bases and J by 2 bases, and 14 bases separated the two germline ends. CDR1 is DFQATT, CDR2 SNEGSKA, per germline (reference sequence). The CDR3 loop spans 16 amino acids.

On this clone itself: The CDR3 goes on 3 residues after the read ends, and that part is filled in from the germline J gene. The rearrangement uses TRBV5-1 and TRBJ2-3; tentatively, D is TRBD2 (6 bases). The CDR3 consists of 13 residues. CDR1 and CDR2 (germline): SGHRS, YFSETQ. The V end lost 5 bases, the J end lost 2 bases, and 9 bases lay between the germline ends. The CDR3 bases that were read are TGCGCCAGCAGGGCGGGGCCCACAGATACG. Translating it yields CASRAGPTDT. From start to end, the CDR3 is CASRAGPTDTQYF. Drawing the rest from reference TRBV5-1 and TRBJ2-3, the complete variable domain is KAGVTQTPRYLIKTRGQQVTLSCSPISGHRSVSWYQQTPGQGLQFLFEYFSETQRNKGNFPGRFSGRQFSNSRSEMNVSTLELGDSALYLCASRAGPTDTQYFGPGTRLTVL.

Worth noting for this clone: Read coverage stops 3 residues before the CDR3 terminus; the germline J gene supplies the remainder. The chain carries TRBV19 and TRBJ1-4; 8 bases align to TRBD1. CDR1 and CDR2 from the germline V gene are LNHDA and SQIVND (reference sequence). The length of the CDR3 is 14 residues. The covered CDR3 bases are TGTGCCAGTAGTATTTCAGGGGGCTTTTCACCA. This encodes CASSISGGFSP. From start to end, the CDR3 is CASSISGGFSPLFF.

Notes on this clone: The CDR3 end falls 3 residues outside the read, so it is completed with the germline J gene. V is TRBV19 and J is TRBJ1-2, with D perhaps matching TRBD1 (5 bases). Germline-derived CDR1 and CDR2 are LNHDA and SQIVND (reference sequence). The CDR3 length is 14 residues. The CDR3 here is CASSGGISYNDYTF. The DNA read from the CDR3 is TGTGCCAGTAGTGGGGGGATCTCCTACAATGAC.